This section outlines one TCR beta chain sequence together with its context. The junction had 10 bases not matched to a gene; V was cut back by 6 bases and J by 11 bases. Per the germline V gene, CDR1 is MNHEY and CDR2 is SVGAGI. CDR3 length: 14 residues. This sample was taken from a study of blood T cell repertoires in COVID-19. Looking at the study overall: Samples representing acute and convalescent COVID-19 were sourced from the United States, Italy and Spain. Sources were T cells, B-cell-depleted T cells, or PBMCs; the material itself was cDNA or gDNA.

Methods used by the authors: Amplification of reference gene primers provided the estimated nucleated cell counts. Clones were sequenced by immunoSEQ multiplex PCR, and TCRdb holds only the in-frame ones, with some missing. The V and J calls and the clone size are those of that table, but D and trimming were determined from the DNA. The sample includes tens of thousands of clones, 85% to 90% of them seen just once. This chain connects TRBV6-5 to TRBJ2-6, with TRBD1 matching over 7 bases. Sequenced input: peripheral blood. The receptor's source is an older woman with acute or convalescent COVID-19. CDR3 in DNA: TGTGCCAGCAGCCCGACAGGGCTGAAGGACGTCCTGACTTTC. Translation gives CASSPTGLKDVLTF.